These 27 T cell receptor beta chains came from one sample sequenced in a study of T cell clonality in common variable immunodeficiency. TCRdb's table, derived via immunoSEQ multiplex PCR, lists solely in-frame clones and lacks some. The table lists tens of thousands of clones, with no singletons. No cognate antigen is known for these TCRs. Findings and caveats of the study: Reportedly, TCR beta sequences from common variable immunodeficiency showed fewer deletions and N-nucleotide insertions.

Material: peripheral blood mononuclear cells. Source of these receptors: a human donor with common variable immunodeficiency.

This clone was detected ten times or more. The covered CDR3 bases are TGTGCCAGCAGAAAGTCCGGGACTAGTAGGGGCGAG. Translating gives CASRKSGTSRGE. The entire CDR3 sequence reads CASRKSGTSRGEQYF. The chain is built from TRBV7-2 and TRBJ2-7, with 8 bases fitting TRBD2. The missing CDR3 end, 3 residues past where the read stops, is filled in from the germline J gene. The CDR3 covers 15 residues. The V segment lost 6 bases and the J segment 6 bases; nucleotides outside the gene matches: 13. In germline, CDR1 is SGHTA, CDR2 FQGNSA.

This clone showed up many times. Read coverage stops 3 residues before the CDR3 terminus; the germline J gene supplies the remainder. The chain employs TRBV7-8 and TRBJ2-3; 11 bases align to TRBD1. The CDR3 contains 16 residues. Germline-derived CDR1 and CDR2 are SGHVS and FQNEAQ. Trimming at V came to 1 base and at J to 7 bases, leaving 7 bases not matched to a gene. The DNA read from the CDR3 is TGTGCCAGCAGCTTAGTCGGACAGGGGGCGGAATATACG. It codes for CASSLVGQGAEYT. The full CDR3 protein is CASSLVGQGAEYTQYF.

Only a few counts were recorded for this clone. The observed sequence ends 3 residues before the CDR3 terminus, with the missing tail filled in from the germline J gene. The chain carries TRBV7-2 and TRBJ2-5; D is uncertain. Germline CDR1 and CDR2: SGHTA and FQGNSA. V gave up 5 bases and J gave up 1 base, with 11 bases separating them. This CDR3 comprises 14 residues. CDR3 DNA (partial): TGTGCCAGCAGCCCCTTTGGCGGCCAAGAGACC. This translates into CASSPFGGQET. The CDR3 in its entirety is CASSPFGGQETQYF.

This clone has at least ten counts. The read is 3 residues too short to cover the CDR3 end, so that end is filled in from the germline J gene. The chain combines TRBV10-2 with TRBJ1-4, with D tentatively TRBD1 (5 bases). Trimming left V 0 bases short and J 8 bases short, with 16 bases between. The CDR3 sequence is 16 residues long. Germline V gives CDR1 WSHSY, CDR2 SAAADI. CDR3: CASSESEGRFREKLFF. The covered CDR3 bases are TGCGCCAGCAGTGAGTCTGAGGGGCGGTTTCGGGAAAAA.

The table lists this clone with many counts. Coverage ceases 3 residues before the CDR3 finishes, and the germline J gene fills in the end. The chain links TRBV20-1 to TRBJ1-1; tentative D call: TRBD1 (5 bases). The CDR3 runs 12 residues. Germline CDR1 and CDR2: DFQATT and SNEGSKA (reference sequence). CDR3 in amino acids: CSARLWGEAAFF. Partial CDR3 DNA: TGCAGTGCTAGACTCTGGGGGGAGGCC.

This clone was counted at least ten times. The read comes to an end 3 residues before the CDR3 does, leaving the germline J gene to fill in the end. V gene TRBV7-2 combines with J gene TRBJ1-1, with a weak D call TRBD1 (5 bases). The CDR3 extends over 15 amino acids. Per germline, CDR1 SGHTA and CDR2 FQGNSA. The V gene lost 5 bases and the J gene lost 5 bases, with 18 bases spanning the gap. The part of the CDR3 DNA that was read is TGTGCCAGCAGCCCTATGGGGCTCCTGGGAACTGAA. It specifies CASSPMGLLGTE. The complete CDR3 reads CASSPMGLLGTEAFF.

This clone was seen many times. Coverage ceases 3 residues before the CDR3 finishes, and the germline J gene fills in the end. The chain carries TRBV30 and TRBJ1-2; a weak D match, TRBD1 (6 bases). The CDR3 contains 13 residues. Trimming stripped 4 bases from V and 2 bases from J, with 11 bases between. Germline CDR1 and CDR2: GTSNPN and SVGIG (reference sequence). The DNA read from the CDR3 is TGTGCCTGGACAGGGGAGGGCAACTATGGC. This encodes CAWTGEGNYG. The full CDR3 protein reads CAWTGEGNYGYTF.

This clone was counted many times. The read halts 3 residues ahead of the CDR3 end, with the missing end drawn from the germline J gene. The chain employs TRBV20-1 and TRBJ2-5, with D perhaps TRBD1 (6 bases). Per the germline V gene, CDR1 is DFQATT and CDR2 is SNEGSKA (reference sequence). The CDR3 is 14 amino acids. V was shortened by 2 bases and J by 1 base, with 11 bases between the two germline ends. The CDR3 reads CSARPLGAQETQYF. The sequenced CDR3 bases are TGCAGTGCTAGACCCTTGGGGGCCCAAGAGACC.

This clone has a count of ten or more. The CDR3 end lies 3 residues beyond the end of the read and is filled in from the germline J gene. Other DNA sequences in this specimen translate into the identical CDR3. This chain connects TRBV7-2 to TRBJ2-3; possibly TRBD2 for D (5 bases). The CDR3 sequence is 14 residues long. From germline, CDR1 is SGHTA and CDR2 FQGNSA. V was trimmed by 3 bases and J by 4 bases, leaving 11 bases between them. The covered CDR3 bases are TGTGCCAGCAGCTTTACAAGCGGCCCAGATACG. Its translation: CASSFTSGPDT. The entire CDR3 protein reads CASSFTSGPDTQYF.

This clone has at least ten counts. The CDR3 goes on 3 residues after the read ends, and that part is filled in from the germline J gene. V gene TRBV9 combines with J gene TRBJ2-3; possible D gene TRBD2, 5 bases. The CDR3 is made up of 12 amino acids. Germline CDR1 and CDR2: SGDLS and YYNGEE. CDR3 DNA (partial): TGTGCCAGCAGCGGGGCCCCGGGGACG. Encoded protein: CASSGAPGT. The whole CDR3 region reads CASSGAPGTQYF.

This clone was counted only a few times. The read comes to an end 3 residues before the CDR3 does, leaving the germline J gene to fill in the end. The chain has TRBV10-2 and TRBJ2-5, with 12 bases fitting TRBD2. CDR3 length: 19 residues. Germline trimming cut 2 bases from V and 2 bases from J; bases unmatched to any gene: 12. CDR1 WSHSY and CDR2 SAAADI come from the germline V gene. The CDR3 region is CASSERLAGGQEGQETQYF. The CDR3 bases that were read are TGCGCCAGCAGTGAGCGTCTAGCGGGGGGGCAAGAGGGACAAGAGACC.

This clone was recorded many times. The observed sequence ends 3 residues before the CDR3 terminus, with the missing tail filled in from the germline J gene. The chain has TRBV5-4 and TRBJ2-7, with 12 bases identical to TRBD1. Germline CDR1 and CDR2: SGHNT and YYREEE (reference sequence). The V gene end was trimmed by 1 base and the J gene end by 4 bases; junction bases not matched to a gene: 6. This CDR3 is 16 amino acids long. CDR3 DNA, as far as it was read: TGTGCCAGCAGCTTGCGGGGGACAGGGGGCGGGTACGAG. It translates to CASSLRGTGGGYE. The complete CDR3 protein is CASSLRGTGGGYEQYF.

There are many counts of this clone. The read is 3 residues too short to cover the CDR3 end, so that end is filled in from the germline J gene. The chain couples TRBV5-6 to TRBJ1-5; a weak D match, TRBD1 (5 bases). The CDR3 loop spans 14 amino acids. V lost 2 bases and J lost 0, with 6 bases in between. The germline gives CDR1 SGHDT, CDR2 YYEEEE. The covered CDR3 bases are TGTGCCAGCAGCTTTAGGGGTAGCAATCAGCCC. It codes for CASSFRGSNQP. The whole CDR3 is CASSFRGSNQPQHF. Together with reference TRBV5-6 and TRBJ1-5, the CDR3 gives the full variable domain: DAGVTQSPTHLIKTRGQQVTLRCSPKSGHDTVSWYQQALGQGPQFIFQYYEEEERQRGNFPDRFSGHQFPNYSSELNVNALLLGDSALYLCASSFRGSNQPQHFGDGTRLSIL.

In its sample, this clone was seen many times. This chain's CDR3 is CSAGGGVNTEAFF. The CDR3 DNA, read in part, is TGCAGCGCGGGAGGGGGGGTGAACACTGAA. The rearrangement links TRBV29-1 to TRBJ1-1; a possible D gene is TRBD1 (6 bases). The CDR3 end falls 3 residues outside the read, so it is completed with the germline J gene. V was clipped by 7 bases and J by 0 bases, with 12 bases between them. The CDR3 length is 13 residues. Germline V lookup: CDR1 SQVTM, CDR2 ANQGSEA.

This clone has at least ten counts. The read terminates 3 residues ahead of where the CDR3 ends, so the germline J gene completes it. The V and J genes are TRBV20-1 and TRBJ1-2, with D possibly being TRBD1 (5 bases). Germline CDR1 DFQATT, CDR2 SNEGSKA (reference sequence). CDR3 size: 17 residues. The covered CDR3 bases are TGCAGTGCTAGAATAAGCCGGGGGGAGGGTCCAGGCCAAGGC. Amino acid sequence: CSARISRGEGPGQG. The CDR3 as a whole reads CSARISRGEGPGQGYTF.

This clone was detected ten times or more. The read ends 3 residues early relative to the CDR3; the germline J gene fills the gap. The chain couples TRBV20-1 to TRBJ1-1; the match to TRBD1 covers 9 bases. The V gene's germline CDR1 is DFQATT and CDR2 SNEGSKA (reference sequence). V was pared by 5 bases and J by 5 bases, with 9 bases of the junction left unmatched. The CDR3 has 14 amino acids. The CDR3 region is CSALVRDRVTEAFF. The CDR3 bases that were read are TGCAGTGCTTTAGTCCGGGACAGGGTGACTGAA.

This clone was recorded many times. The CDR3 end is not reached by the read, which stops 3 residues before it; the germline J gene fills it in. This chain uses TRBV7-8 with TRBJ1-6; D ambiguous. Per the germline V gene, CDR1 is SGHVS and CDR2 is FQNEAQ. Trimming stripped 5 bases from V and 8 bases from J, with 13 bases between. The CDR3 extends over 14 amino acids. The CDR3 bases that were read are TGTGCCAGCAGCCCCTCCGCGCCCGATTCACCC. This codes for CASSPSAPDSP. The whole CDR3 is CASSPSAPDSPLHF.

This clone appeared many times. The read ends 3 residues before the CDR3 terminus; that terminus is restored from the germline J gene. The chain has TRBV5-1 and TRBJ2-7; D perhaps matches TRBD2 (7 bases). Germline V gives CDR1 SGHRS, CDR2 YFSETQ. V was cut by 0 bases and J by 2 bases, with 12 bases left in between. The CDR3 has 15 residues. CDR3 DNA, as far as it was read: TGCGCCAGCAGCTTGGGGGGAGGGACAACCTACGAG. The encoded protein is CASSLGGGTTYE. The whole CDR3 sequence reads CASSLGGGTTYEQYF.

This clone occurred many times. The read ends 3 residues before the CDR3 terminus; that terminus is restored from the germline J gene. The rearrangement joins TRBV14 to TRBJ1-5; tentatively, D is TRBD1 (5 bases). Germline CDR1 SGHDN, CDR2 FVKESK. CDR3 size: 14 residues. V was clipped by 0 bases and J by 9 bases, with 12 bases between them. This CDR3 is CASSQDWGDPPQHF. The sequenced part of the CDR3 DNA is TGTGCCAGCAGCCAAGATTGGGGGGACCCGCCC.

This clone was picked up a small number of times. The CDR3 end is not reached by the read, which stops 3 residues before it; the germline J gene fills it in. The V gene is TRBV30, the J gene TRBJ2-7; D may be TRBD1 (6 bases). The germline V gene encodes CDR1 GTSNPN and CDR2 SVGIG (reference sequence). CDR3 length: 12 residues. The ends were cut back, 3 bases at V and 6 bases at J, with 12 bases in the middle. The CDR3 loop reads CAWRGGQLEQYF. CDR3 DNA (partial): TGTGCCTGGAGGGGCGGACAGCTCGAG.

This clone was seen repeatedly, ten times or more. CDR3 amino acids: CASLQGSYNEQFF. The part of the CDR3 DNA that was read is TGTGCCAGCCTCCAGGGCTCCTACAATGAG. This sequence joins TRBV12-3 or TRBV12-4 and TRBJ2-1; a weak D match, TRBD1 (5 bases). Read coverage stops 3 residues before the CDR3 terminus; the germline J gene supplies the remainder. With 8 bases removed from V and 0 bases from J, the gap between germline ends came to 8 bases. This CDR3 is built from 13 residues.

This clone occurred many times. The read stops 3 residues short of the end of the CDR3; the missing end is completed from the germline J gene. The V call is TRBV5-1, the J call TRBJ2-7; 9 positions agree with TRBD1. CDR1 SGHRS and CDR2 YFSETQ come from the germline V gene. This CDR3 has 14 amino acids. V trimming: 5 bases; J trimming: 6 bases; junction bases outside the gene matches: 9. CDR3 bases read: TGCGCCAGCAGTACCGGGACAGGGAGAGGCGAG. Its translation is CASSTGTGRGE. The full CDR3 is CASSTGTGRGEQYF.

At least ten counts were recorded for this clone. Read coverage stops 3 residues before the CDR3 terminus; the germline J gene supplies the remainder. V usage is TRBV18 and J usage is TRBJ1-6; no clear D gene. CDR1 and CDR2 from the germline V gene are KGHSH and LQKENI. There are 16 residues in the CDR3. Trimming removed 1 base at V and 5 bases at J, with 12 bases between. The CDR3 spells CASSPLASIDNSPLHF. The sequenced CDR3 bases are TGTGCCAGCTCACCACTTGCCTCGATAGATAATTCACCC.

In this sample, this clone turned up many times. The DNA ends 3 residues before the CDR3 does, and the rest of the CDR3 is filled in from the germline J gene. The chain uses TRBV4-1 and TRBJ2-1; D is perhaps TRBD1 (5 bases). The CDR3 length is 17 residues. V was shortened by 2 bases and J by 5 bases, with 19 bases between the two germline ends. Germline CDR1 is MGHRA and CDR2 is YSYEKL. CDR3 DNA, as far as it was read: TGCGCCAGCAGCCAAACCTCGACAGAAAATAACCACAATGAG. Translating gives CASSQTSTENNHNE. In full, the CDR3 is CASSQTSTENNHNEQFF.

At least ten counts were recorded for this clone. The read finishes 3 residues shy of the CDR3 end, and the germline J gene is used to complete it. V gene TRBV14 combines with J gene TRBJ1-1; TRBD1 agrees at 7 bases. After removal of 7 bases from V and 0 bases from J, the junction contained 2 bases not matched to a gene. Germline CDR1 is SGHDN and CDR2 is FVKESK. CDR3 length equals 13 residues. CDR3 loop: CASTQGMNTEAFF. CDR3 DNA, as far as it was read: TGTGCCAGCACACAGGGGATGAACACTGAA.

This clone occurred many times. The read finishes 3 residues shy of the CDR3 end, and the germline J gene is used to complete it. The V call is TRBV4-2, the J call TRBJ2-1, with 10 nucleotides matching TRBD2. Per germline, CDR1 LGHNA and CDR2 YNFKEQ. Germline trimming cut 4 bases from V and 7 bases from J; bases unmatched to any gene: 16. The CDR3 runs to 18 residues. This CDR3 is CASSPLHTSGALANEQFF. CDR3 DNA (partial): TGTGCCAGCAGCCCCCTCCACACTAGCGGGGCGTTAGCTAATGAG.

In this sample, this clone turned up many times. The read comes to an end 3 residues before the CDR3 does, leaving the germline J gene to fill in the end. The chain uses TRBV7-6 and TRBJ2-3; 9 nucleotides agree with TRBD2. This CDR3 is 14 amino acids long. J was trimmed by 7 bases and V by 5 bases; bases with no gene match: 7. Germline V gene sequence: CDR1 SGHVS, CDR2 FNYEAQ. CDR3 DNA (partial): TGTGCCAGCAGCGTAGGGGGACTAGCAAATACG. Amino acid sequence: CASSVGGLANT. The CDR3 in its entirety is CASSVGGLANTQYF.